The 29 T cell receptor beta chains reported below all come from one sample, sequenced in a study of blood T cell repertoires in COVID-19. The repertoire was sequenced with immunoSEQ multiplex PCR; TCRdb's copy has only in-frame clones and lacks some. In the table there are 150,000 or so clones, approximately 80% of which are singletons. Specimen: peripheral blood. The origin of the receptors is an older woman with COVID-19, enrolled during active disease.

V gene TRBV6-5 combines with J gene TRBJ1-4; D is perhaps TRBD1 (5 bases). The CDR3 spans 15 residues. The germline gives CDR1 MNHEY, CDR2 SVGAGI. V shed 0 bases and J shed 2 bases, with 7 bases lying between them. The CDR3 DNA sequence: TGTGCCAGCAGTTACTCGGGGCTCACTAATGAAAAACTGTTTTTT. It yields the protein CASSYSGLTNEKLFF.

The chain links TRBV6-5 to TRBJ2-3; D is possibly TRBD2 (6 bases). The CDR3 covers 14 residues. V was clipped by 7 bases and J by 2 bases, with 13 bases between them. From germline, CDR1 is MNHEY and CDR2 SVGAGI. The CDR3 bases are TGTGCCAGCATCGGGGTAGCGGTCACAGATACGCAGTATTTT. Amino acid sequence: CASIGVAVTDTQYF.

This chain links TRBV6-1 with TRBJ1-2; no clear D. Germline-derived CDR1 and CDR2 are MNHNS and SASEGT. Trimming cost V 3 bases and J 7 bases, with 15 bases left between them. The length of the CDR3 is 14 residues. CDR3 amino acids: CASSDVPSGGGYTF. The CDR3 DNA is TGTGCCAGCAGTGACGTACCCTCCGGCGGTGGCTACACCTTC.

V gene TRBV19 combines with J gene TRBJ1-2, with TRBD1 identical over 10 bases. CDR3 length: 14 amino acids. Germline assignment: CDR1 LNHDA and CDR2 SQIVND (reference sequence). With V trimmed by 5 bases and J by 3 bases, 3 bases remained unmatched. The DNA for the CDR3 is TGTGCCAGTAGTGGGACAGGGGCCCACTATGGCTACACCTTC. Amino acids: CASSGTGAHYGYTF.

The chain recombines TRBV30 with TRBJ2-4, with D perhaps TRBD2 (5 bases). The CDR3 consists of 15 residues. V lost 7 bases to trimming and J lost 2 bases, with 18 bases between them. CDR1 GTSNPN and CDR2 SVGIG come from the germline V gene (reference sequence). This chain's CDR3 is CAFFHTPGTKNIQYF. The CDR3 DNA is TGTGCCTTTTTTCACACCCCGGGGACCAAAAACATTCAGTACTTC.

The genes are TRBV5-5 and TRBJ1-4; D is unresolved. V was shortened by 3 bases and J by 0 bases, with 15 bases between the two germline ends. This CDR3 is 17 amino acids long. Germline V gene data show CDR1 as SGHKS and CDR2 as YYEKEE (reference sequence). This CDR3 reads CASSSPPAGATNEKLFF. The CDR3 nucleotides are TGTGCCAGCAGCTCCCCCCCGGCAGGCGCAACTAATGAAAAACTGTTTTTT. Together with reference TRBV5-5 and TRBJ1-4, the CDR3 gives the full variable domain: DAGVTQSPTHLIKTRGQQVTLRCSPISGHKSVSWYQQVLGQGPQFIFQYYEKEERGRGNFPDRFSARQFPNYSSELNVNALLLGDSALYLCASSSPPAGATNEKLFFGSGTQLSVL.

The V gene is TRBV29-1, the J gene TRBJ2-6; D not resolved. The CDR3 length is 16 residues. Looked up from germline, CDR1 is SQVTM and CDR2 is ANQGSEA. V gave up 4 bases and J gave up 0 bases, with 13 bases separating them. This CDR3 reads CSVVGQVSSGANVLTF. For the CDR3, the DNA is TGCAGCGTTGTGGGTCAGGTCTCCTCTGGGGCCAACGTCCTGACTTTC.

CDR3 sequence (DNA): TGTGCCACCAGCAGAATCACAGGGTTGAACACCGGGGAGCTGTTTTTT. Translating gives CATSRITGLNTGELFF. This chain links TRBV15 with TRBJ2-2; a weak D match, TRBD1 (6 bases). Trimming took 2 bases from V and 1 from J, leaving 11 bases between them. In germline, CDR1 is LNHNV, CDR2 YYDKDF (reference sequence). The CDR3 is made up of 16 amino acids.

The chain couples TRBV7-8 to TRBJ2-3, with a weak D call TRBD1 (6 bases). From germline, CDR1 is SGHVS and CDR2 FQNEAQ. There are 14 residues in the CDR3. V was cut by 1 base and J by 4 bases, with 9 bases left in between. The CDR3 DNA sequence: TGTGCCAGCAGCTTAGGGGACACTGCAGATACGCAGTATTTT. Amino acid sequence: CASSLGDTADTQYF. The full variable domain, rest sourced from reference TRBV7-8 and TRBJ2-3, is GAGVSQSPRYKVAKRGQDVALRCDPISGHVSLFWYQQALGQGPEFLTYFQNEAQLDKSGLPSDRFFAERPEGSVSTLKIQRTQQEDSAVYLCASSLGDTADTQYFGPGTRLTVL.

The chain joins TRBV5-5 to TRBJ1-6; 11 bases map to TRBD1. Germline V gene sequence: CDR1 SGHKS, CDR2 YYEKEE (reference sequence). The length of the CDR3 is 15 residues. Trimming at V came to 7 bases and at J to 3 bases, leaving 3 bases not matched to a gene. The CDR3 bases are TGTGCCAGCGGACAGGGGGCTAACTATAATTCACCCCTCCACTTT. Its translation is CASGQGANYNSPLHF.

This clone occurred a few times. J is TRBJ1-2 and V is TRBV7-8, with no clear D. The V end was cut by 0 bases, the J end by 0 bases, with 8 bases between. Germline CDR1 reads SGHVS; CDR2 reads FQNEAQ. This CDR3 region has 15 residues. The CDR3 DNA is TGTGCCAGCAGCTTAGCGGCGGGCCCTAACTATGGCTACACCTTC. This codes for CASSLAAGPNYGYTF.

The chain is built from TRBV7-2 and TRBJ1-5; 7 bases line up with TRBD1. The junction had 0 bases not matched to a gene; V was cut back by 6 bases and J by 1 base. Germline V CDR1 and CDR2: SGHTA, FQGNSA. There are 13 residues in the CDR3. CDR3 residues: CASRDRSNQPQHF. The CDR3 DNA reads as TGTGCCAGCAGGGACAGGAGCAATCAGCCCCAGCATTTT.

The CDR3 here is CASSLDGGFTEAFF. The CDR3 nucleotides read TGCGCCAGCAGCTTGGATGGGGGGTTCACTGAAGCTTTCTTT. V is TRBV5-1 and J is TRBJ1-1, with D possibly TRBD1 on 5 matching bases. V was shortened by 0 bases and J by 4 bases, with 10 bases between the two germline ends. CDR1 is SGHRS, CDR2 YFSETQ, per germline. The CDR3 is made up of 14 amino acids. Drawing the rest from reference TRBV5-1 and TRBJ1-1, the complete variable domain is KAGVTQTPRYLIKTRGQQVTLSCSPISGHRSVSWYQQTPGQGLQFLFEYFSETQRNKGNFPGRFSGRQFSNSRSEMNVSTLELGDSALYLCASSLDGGFTEAFFGQGTRLTVV.

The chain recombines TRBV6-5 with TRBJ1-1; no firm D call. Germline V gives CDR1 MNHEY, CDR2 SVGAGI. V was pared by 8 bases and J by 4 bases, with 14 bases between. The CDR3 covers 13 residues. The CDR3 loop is CASHSKEGTEAFF. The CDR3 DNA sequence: TGTGCCAGCCATAGTAAGGAGGGCACTGAAGCTTTCTTT.

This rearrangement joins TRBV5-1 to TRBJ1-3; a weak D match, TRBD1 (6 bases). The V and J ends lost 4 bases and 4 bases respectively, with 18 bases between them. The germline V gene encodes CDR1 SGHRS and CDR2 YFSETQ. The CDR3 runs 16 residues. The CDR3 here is CASSPTLGGQGNTIYF. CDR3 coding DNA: TGCGCCAGCAGCCCTACTCTCGGGGGGCAAGGAAACACCATATATTTT.

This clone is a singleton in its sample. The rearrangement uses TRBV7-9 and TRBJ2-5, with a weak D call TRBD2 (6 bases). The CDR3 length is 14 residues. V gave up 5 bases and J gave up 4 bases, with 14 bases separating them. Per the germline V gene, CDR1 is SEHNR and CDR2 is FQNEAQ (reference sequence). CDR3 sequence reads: CASSPGTATETQYF. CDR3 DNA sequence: TGTGCCAGCAGCCCGGGGACTGCGACAGAGACCCAGTACTTC.

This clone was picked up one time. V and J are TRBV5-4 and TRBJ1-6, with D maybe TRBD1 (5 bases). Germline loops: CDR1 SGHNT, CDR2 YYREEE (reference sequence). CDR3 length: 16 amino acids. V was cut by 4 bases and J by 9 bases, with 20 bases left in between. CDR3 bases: TGTGCCAGCAGCCCCTCAGGGTCGAAGGTTCGTTCACCCCTCCACTTT. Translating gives CASSPSGSKVRSPLHF.

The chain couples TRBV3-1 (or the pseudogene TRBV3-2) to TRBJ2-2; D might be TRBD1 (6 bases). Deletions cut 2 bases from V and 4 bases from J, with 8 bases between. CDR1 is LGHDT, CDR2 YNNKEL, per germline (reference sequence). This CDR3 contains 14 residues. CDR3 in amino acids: CASSQRGGTGELFF. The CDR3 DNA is TGTGCCAGCAGCCAAAGAGGGGGCACCGGGGAGCTGTTTTTT.

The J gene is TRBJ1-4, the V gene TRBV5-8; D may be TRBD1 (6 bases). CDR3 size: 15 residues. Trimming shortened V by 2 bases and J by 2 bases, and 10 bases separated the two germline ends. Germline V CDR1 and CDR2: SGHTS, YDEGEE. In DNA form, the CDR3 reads TGTGCCAGCAGCTTTACAGGGAAGACTAATGAAAAACTGTTTTTT. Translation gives CASSFTGKTNEKLFF.

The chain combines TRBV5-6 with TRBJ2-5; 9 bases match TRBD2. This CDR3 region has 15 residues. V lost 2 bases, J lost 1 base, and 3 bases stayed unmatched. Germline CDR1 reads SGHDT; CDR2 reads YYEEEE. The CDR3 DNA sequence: TGTGCCAGCAGCTTTTTTAGCGGGGGCCAAGAGACCCAGTACTTC. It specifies CASSFFSGGQETQYF.

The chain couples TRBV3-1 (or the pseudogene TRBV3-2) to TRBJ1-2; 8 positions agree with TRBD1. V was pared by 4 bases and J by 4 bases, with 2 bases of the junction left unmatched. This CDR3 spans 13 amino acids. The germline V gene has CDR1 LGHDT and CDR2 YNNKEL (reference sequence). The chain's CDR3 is CASSPGTGYGYTF. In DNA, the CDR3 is TGTGCCAGCAGCCCTGGGACAGGCTATGGCTACACCTTC.

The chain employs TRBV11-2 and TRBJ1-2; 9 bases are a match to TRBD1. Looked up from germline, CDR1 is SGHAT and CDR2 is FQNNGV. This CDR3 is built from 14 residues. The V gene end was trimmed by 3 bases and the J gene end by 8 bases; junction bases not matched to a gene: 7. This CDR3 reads CASSFGTGSQGYTF. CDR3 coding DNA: TGTGCCAGCAGCTTCGGGACAGGGAGTCAAGGCTACACCTTC.

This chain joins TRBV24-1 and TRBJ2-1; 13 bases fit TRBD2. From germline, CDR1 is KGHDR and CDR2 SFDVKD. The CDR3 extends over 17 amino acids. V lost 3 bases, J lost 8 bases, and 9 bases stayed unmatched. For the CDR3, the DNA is TGTGCCACCAGTGATACCAACACTAGCGGGGGGGCCTATGAGCAGTTCTTC. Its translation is CATSDTNTSGGAYEQFF.

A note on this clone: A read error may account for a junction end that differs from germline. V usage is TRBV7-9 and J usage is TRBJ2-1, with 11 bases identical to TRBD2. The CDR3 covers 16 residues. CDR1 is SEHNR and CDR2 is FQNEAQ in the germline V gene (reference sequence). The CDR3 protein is CASSLAVTSGNNEQFF. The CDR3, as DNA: TGTGCCAGCAGCCTAGCGGTGACTAGCGGGAACAATGAGCAGTTCTTC.

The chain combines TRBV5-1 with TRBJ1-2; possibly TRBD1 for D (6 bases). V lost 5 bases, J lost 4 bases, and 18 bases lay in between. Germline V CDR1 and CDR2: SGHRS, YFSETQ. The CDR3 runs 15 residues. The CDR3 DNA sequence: TGCGCCAGCAGAAAGACCGGACAGACTTTCTATGGCTACACCTTC. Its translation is CASRKTGQTFYGYTF.

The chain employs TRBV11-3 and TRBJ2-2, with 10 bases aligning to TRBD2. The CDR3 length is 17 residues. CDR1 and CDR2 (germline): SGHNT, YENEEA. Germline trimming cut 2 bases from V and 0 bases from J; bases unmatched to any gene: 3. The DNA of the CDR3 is TGTGCCAGCAGCTTAAGGCTAGCGGGAGCGAACACCGGGGAGCTGTTTTTT. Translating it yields CASSLRLAGANTGELFF.

The CDR3 loop reads CARSFGRESSGNTIYF. The CDR3, as DNA: TGTGCCAGAAGCTTCGGGCGGGAGAGCTCTGGAAACACCATATATTTT. V gene TRBV5-3 combines with J gene TRBJ1-3; the D is unclear. TRBV5-3 falls under the ORF class, with uncertain function. This CDR3 has 16 residues. Deletions cut 2 bases from V and 0 bases from J, with 12 bases between.

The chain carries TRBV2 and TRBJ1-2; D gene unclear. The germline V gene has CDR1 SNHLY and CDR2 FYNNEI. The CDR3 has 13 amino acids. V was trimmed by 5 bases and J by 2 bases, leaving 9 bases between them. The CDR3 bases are TGTGCCAGCAGTTTGAAGGAGAACTATGGCTACACCTTC. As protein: CASSLKENYGYTF.

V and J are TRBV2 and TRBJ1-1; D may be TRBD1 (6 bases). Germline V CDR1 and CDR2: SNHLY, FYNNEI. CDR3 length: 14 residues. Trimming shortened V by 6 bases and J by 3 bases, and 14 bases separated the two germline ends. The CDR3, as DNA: TGTGCCAGCAGAGCTACAGGGTTTGACACTGAAGCTTTCTTT. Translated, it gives CASRATGFDTEAFF.